Each of the 21 T cell receptor beta chains below was sequenced from the same sample in a study of blood T cells in healthy people across ages. Using a J-beta primer mix together with a sample-barcoded 5' primer, a second PCR was run for roughly 6 to 12 cycles. TCRdb analysed the 5' RACE reads with MiXCR anew, one entry per CDR3 protein. The sample includes more than 500,000 distinct CDR3 sequences, about 28% seen only once; the top ten take 3.6%. This sample also appeared in a second study, on T cells of mothers and their children.

Sequencing was carried out using blood. These TCRs come from a boy aged 2 to 9 in good health.

The J gene is TRBJ1-2, the V gene TRBV5-1, with 7 bases that match TRBD1. V shed 4 bases and J 3 bases; nucleotides not matched to a gene: 6. The CDR3 consists of 14 residues. CDR1 SGHRS and CDR2 YFSETQ come from the germline V gene. The CDR3 nucleotides read TGCGCCAGCAGCCCGGGGACAGATTACTATGGCTACACCTTC. It specifies CASSPGTDYYGYTF.

This clonotype was seen only a few times. The J gene is TRBJ1-2, the V gene TRBV7-9; 7 nucleotides align to TRBD1. This CDR3 contains 14 residues. The germline V gene has CDR1 SEHNR and CDR2 FQNEAQ (reference sequence). Trimming removed 6 bases from V and 1 base from J; junction bases left unmatched: 5. The CDR3 nucleotides are TGTGCCAGCAGGACCACAGGGGATAACTATGGCTACACCTTC. It yields the protein CASRTTGDNYGYTF.

This clonotype was seen ten or more times. The chain joins TRBV11-1 to TRBJ2-5; 8 bases are shared with TRBD2. Per the germline V gene, CDR1 is SGHAT and CDR2 is FQDESV (reference sequence). The CDR3 contains 16 residues. V dropped 4 bases and J dropped 5; count of bases not matched to a gene: 12. As DNA, the CDR3 is TGTGCCAGCAGCTACGTTCGGACTAGCAGCATGGAGACCCAGTACTTC. Translated, it gives CASSYVRTSSMETQYF.

V gene TRBV6-2 or TRBV6-3 combines with J gene TRBJ2-3, with D hard to call. The V end was cut by 0 bases, the J end by 6 bases, with 7 bases between. This CDR3 has 13 amino acids. The germline V gene has CDR1 MNHEY and CDR2 SVGEGT. The CDR3: CASSYSLVDTQYF. The CDR3 bases are TGTGCCAGCAGTTACTCTCTCGTCGATACGCAGTATTTT.

The J gene is TRBJ2-7, the V gene TRBV10-3; the match to TRBD1 covers 8 bases. The CDR3 is made up of 14 amino acids. CDR1 ENHRY and CDR2 SYGVKD come from the germline V gene. Germline trimming cut 2 bases from V and 6 bases from J; bases unmatched to any gene: 6. The CDR3 protein is CAISERTGWGEQYF. For the CDR3, the DNA is TGTGCCATCAGTGAGAGGACAGGGTGGGGCGAGCAGTACTTC.

The rearrangement uses TRBV27 and TRBJ2-6; D ambiguous. Germline values: CDR1 MNHEY, CDR2 SMNVEV (reference sequence). V lost 3 bases to trimming and J lost 0 bases, with 15 bases between them. This CDR3 has 18 amino acids. This chain's CDR3 is CASSLFPRGYSGANVLTF. The CDR3, as DNA: TGTGCCAGCAGTTTGTTCCCCCGAGGCTACTCTGGGGCCAACGTCCTGACTTTC.

This clonotype was counted between two and nine times. V usage is TRBV5-1 and J usage is TRBJ1-2, with TRBD1 as a possible D gene (6 bases). The ends were cut back, 2 bases at V and 1 base at J, with 9 bases in the middle. This CDR3 has 14 residues. Per the germline V gene, CDR1 is SGHRS and CDR2 is YFSETQ. CDR3 bases: TGCGCCAGCAGCTTCCAGGACAGTAACTATGGCTACACCTTC. Translating gives CASSFQDSNYGYTF. The whole variable domain, filled in from reference TRBV5-1 and TRBJ1-2, reads KAGVTQTPRYLIKTRGQQVTLSCSPISGHRSVSWYQQTPGQGLQFLFEYFSETQRNKGNFPGRFSGRQFSNSRSEMNVSTLELGDSALYLCASSFQDSNYGYTFGSGTRLTVV.

The V call is TRBV5-1, the J call TRBJ2-7; D possibly corresponds to TRBD2 (5 bases). The germline CDR1 and CDR2 sequences are SGHRS and YFSETQ. V was pared by 0 bases and J by 3 bases, with 13 bases between. The CDR3 is 15 residues long. CDR3 protein: CASSLEGGSVYEQYF. The CDR3 coding sequence is TGCGCCAGCAGCTTGGAGGGTGGGAGTGTCTACGAGCAGTACTTC.

As DNA, the CDR3 is TGTGCCAGCACGACGACAGGGCCCCATGGCTACACCTTC. It specifies CASTTTGPHGYTF. This chain joins TRBV12-3 or TRBV12-4 and TRBJ1-2, with 7 bases lining up with TRBD1. This CDR3 is built from 13 residues. V lost 7 bases and J lost 6; bases outside the gene matches: 8.

The chain links TRBV9 to TRBJ2-7; D gene unclear. The germline V and J ends were trimmed by 0 bases and 3 bases, with 13 bases remaining between them. Germline assignment: CDR1 SGDLS and CDR2 YYNGEE. CDR3 length: 15 residues. This chain's CDR3 is CASSVGNIMIYEQYF. CDR3 sequence (DNA): TGTGCCAGCAGCGTAGGCAACATTATGATCTACGAGCAGTACTTC.

V gene TRBV29-1 combines with J gene TRBJ1-1; TRBD1 aligns across 9 bases. The CDR3 has 12 residues. Germline V gene sequence: CDR1 SQVTM, CDR2 ANQGSEA. V was pared by 5 bases and J by 11 bases, with 9 bases of the junction left unmatched. The CDR3 DNA reads TGCAGCGTTTCCCAGGGGACAGGGCTTGCTTTCTTT. This sequence encodes CSVSQGTGLAFF.

This clonotype has a single count. The chain joins TRBV20-1 to TRBJ1-2; 9 bases agree with TRBD1. The germline gives CDR1 DFQATT, CDR2 SNEGSKA (reference sequence). The trim removed 7 bases at V and 7 bases at J, leaving 16 bases unmatched. The CDR3 runs 15 residues. In DNA form, the CDR3 reads TGCAGTGTCACGACCCGGGACAGGGCTCTGGGTGGCTACACCTTC. Translation: CSVTTRDRALGGYTF.

This clonotype appeared a few times. The rearrangement uses TRBV10-1 and TRBJ2-7, with D perhaps matching TRBD2 (5 bases). The CDR3 loop spans 14 amino acids. Germline V gene data show CDR1 as WNHNN and CDR2 as SYGVQD (reference sequence). Between the trimmed V and J ends, which lost 6 bases and 5 bases, there was a span of 17 bases. CDR3 nucleotide sequence: TGCGCCAGCAGAGTCGAGGGAGTCTCGAACGAGCAGTACTTC. This sequence encodes CASRVEGVSNEQYF.

This clonotype was recorded many times. V and J are TRBV5-5 and TRBJ1-5; 7 bases align to TRBD1. CDR1 is SGHKS, CDR2 YYEKEE, per germline (reference sequence). CDR3 size: 15 residues. The ends lost 3 bases at V and 3 bases at J; junction bases unmatched: 6. CDR3 bases: TGTGCCAGCAGCTCAAGACAGGGCTCCAATCAGCCCCAGCATTTT. Its protein is CASSSRQGSNQPQHF.

This clonotype was seen a single time. CDR3 amino acids: CASSLYPWALTTDTQYF. The CDR3 nucleotides are TGTGCCAGCAGTTTATACCCCTGGGCACTCACCACAGATACGCAGTATTTT. V gene TRBV27 combines with J gene TRBJ2-3; D gene ambiguous. The CDR3 has 17 residues. Germline CDR1 is MNHEY and CDR2 is SMNVEV (reference sequence). The germline V and J ends were trimmed by 1 base and 2 bases, with 16 bases remaining between them.

The genes are TRBV28 and TRBJ1-3, with D unclear. CDR1 and CDR2 (germline): MDHEN, SYDVKM. CDR3 length: 10 amino acids. V was trimmed by 10 bases and J by 4 bases, leaving 5 bases between them. CDR3 sequence (DNA): TGTGCCATCATGGGAAACACCATATATTTT. Translating gives CAIMGNTIYF.

The chain carries TRBV28 and TRBJ2-5; D is undetermined. Trimming took off 2 bases at V and 3 bases at J, with 10 bases between the two ends. Germline V gene lookup returns CDR1 MDHEN and CDR2 SYDVKM. CDR3 length: 14 residues. The CDR3 is CASSLVGSKETQYF. The CDR3 DNA reads TGTGCCAGCAGTTTAGTGGGCAGCAAAGAGACCCAGTACTTC.

The CDR3, as DNA: TGTGCCAGCAGTGAGATCAGGGCGGGCACCGGGGAGCTGTTTTTT. The encoded protein is CASSEIRAGTGELFF. This sequence joins TRBV2 and TRBJ2-2; D is possibly TRBD1 or TRBD2 (5 bases each). The germline CDR1 and CDR2 sequences are SNHLY and FYNNEI. Between the trimmed V and J ends, which lost 3 bases and 4 bases, there was a span of 12 bases. CDR3 length equals 15 residues. The entire variable domain, with the rest obtained from reference TRBV2 and TRBJ2-2, is as follows: EPEVTQTPSHQVTQMGQEVILRCVPISNHLYFYWYRQILGQKVEFLVSFYNNEISEKSEIFDDQFSVERPDGSNFTLKIRSTKLEDSAMYFCASSEIRAGTGELFFGEGSRLTVL.

The CDR3 DNA follows: TGTGCCAGCAGTGTTGCCGGGACAGGGGGAACTGAAAAACTGTTTTTT. This encodes CASSVAGTGGTEKLFF. The chain has TRBV27 and TRBJ1-4; 11 bases are shared with TRBD1. The V gene's germline CDR1 is MNHEY and CDR2 SMNVEV (reference sequence). The CDR3 is 16 residues long. Germline trimming cut 5 bases from V and 7 bases from J; bases unmatched to any gene: 9.

Ten or more counts support this clonotype. One end of the junction does not line up with germline, which may come from a read error. The chain carries TRBV7-2 and TRBJ2-5; 8 bases agree with TRBD1. This CDR3 region has 14 residues. Germline assignment: CDR1 SGHTA and CDR2 FQGNSA. The CDR3 here is CASSSGQGAETQYF. The CDR3 region has the DNA TGTGCTAGCAGCTCCGGACAGGGTGCGGAGACCCAGTACTTC.

The chain joins TRBV6-8 to TRBJ2-1, with 12 bases fitting TRBD2. Germline CDR1 MNHGY, CDR2 SAAAGT. This CDR3 is 19 amino acids long. Trimming removed 6 bases from V and 0 bases from J; junction bases left unmatched: 12. CDR3 protein: CASRLRTSGAPYSYNEQFF. Written as DNA, the CDR3 is TGTGCCAGCAGATTACGGACTAGCGGGGCGCCTTACTCCTACAATGAGCAGTTCTTC.